Listed here is a single TCR beta chain. Trimming shortened V by 3 bases and J by 1 base, and 7 bases separated the two germline ends. CDR3 length: 14 residues. Germline V CDR1 and CDR2: SEHNR, FQNEAQ (reference sequence). The data were taken from a study of blood T cell repertoires in COVID-19. As originally analysed: Amplification from reference gene primers served as the basis for estimated nucleated cell counts. Produced via immunoSEQ multiplex PCR; TCRdb's table is partial and in-frame only. V and J calls plus clone size are reproduced from that table; the DNA served to infer D and trimming. The sample includes nearly 60,000 clones, around 89% of them seen just once.

Sequencing input: peripheral blood. The clonotype comes from a man aged 55 to 69 with active COVID-19. J is TRBJ2-1 and V is TRBV7-9; the D is unclear. CDR3 sequence: CASSFSSSYNEQFF. CDR3 DNA: TGTGCCAGCAGCTTTAGTAGTTCCTACAATGAGCAGTTCTTC. Full variable domain (outside the CDR3, taken from reference TRBV7-9 and TRBJ2-1): DTGVSQNPRHKITKRGQNVTFRCDPISEHNRLYWYRQTLGQGPEFLTYFQNEAQLEKSRLLSDRFSAERPKGSFSTLEIQRTEQGDSAMYLCASSFSSSYNEQFFGPGTRLTVL.